This T cell receptor (beta chain) comes out of a study of persistence of HIV-infected CD4 T cells. Study summary: A median of around 8 years of suppressive ART preceded sampling.

Overlapping HIV-1 Gag 15-mer peptides at roughly 1 ug per peptide per mL were used. Sorted nonresponding memory CD4+ T cells were CD40L-negative, CD69-negative, CD45RO-high. Suppressive ART was started during chronic HIV-1 infection in these adults. Inclusion required CMV-positive serology and CD4+ counts above 400 cells/uL. CD8-depleted PBMCs were stimulated 15 to 20 hours with anti-CD28/CD49d costimulation, CD40-blocking antibody and enfuvirtide. Concerning this clone: Antigen: not known.

The immunoSEQ assay was version 4, run in survey mode. Profiling relied on immunoSEQ multiplex PCR, and the TCRdb table lists in-frame clones only, not all of them. Of about 64,000 clones detected, 65% to 75% appear once; the ten largest clones hold 1.5% to 2%. V gave up 5 bases and J gave up 3 bases; unmatched junction bases: 5. Germline values: CDR1 MNHEY, CDR2 SVGEGT. The CDR3 sequence is 14 residues long. This sequence originates from an adult man with HIV who was CMV-seropositive. The chain has TRBV6-2 or TRBV6-3 and TRBJ2-5; 8 bases map to TRBD1. Sequenced here: CD4+ T cells sorted from PBMCs after approximately 18-hour stimulation, sampled from a patient who received antiretroviral therapy. In DNA, the CDR3 is TGTGCCAGCAGTAAGTCGACAGGGGAAGAGACCCAGTACTTC. Its protein is CASSKSTGEETQYF.